This entry lists 27 T cell receptor beta chains sequenced from one sample in a study of T cells in Graves' hyperthyroidism and ophthalmopathy. Regions amplified from RNA transcripts were the TCR beta CDR3 regions. TCR CDR3 underwent first-round RT-PCR with the HTBI primer set. TCRdb recomputed calls from the multiplex PCR reads with MiXCR, one row per CDR3 protein. The sample yields about 400,000 distinct CDR3 sequences, 12% to 15% seen once. What was sequenced was blood. These receptors were collected from a woman younger than 30 with Graves' hyperthyroidism.

This chain links TRBV3-1 with TRBJ2-2; TRBD2 aligns across 10 bases. Per germline, CDR1 LGHDT and CDR2 YNNKEL (reference sequence). V was clipped by 4 bases and J by 6 bases; unmatched bases: 8. CDR3 length equals 16 residues. The CDR3 here is CASSPGPSGRAGELFF. Written as DNA, the CDR3 is TGTGCCAGCAGCCCCGGGCCCAGCGGGAGGGCCGGGGAGCTGTTTTTT.

This clonotype appeared many times. This chain joins TRBV28 and TRBJ2-5; D could derive from TRBD1 or TRBD2 (7 bases each). Trimming stripped 5 bases from V and 3 bases from J, with 16 bases between. The CDR3 has 15 amino acids. Looked up from germline, CDR1 is MDHEN and CDR2 is SYDVKM. The CDR3 loop reads CASSERQGGKETQYF. CDR3 coding DNA: TGTGCCAGCAGTGAACGGCAGGGGGGGAAAGAGACCCAGTACTTC. Complete variable domain (other parts from reference TRBV28 and TRBJ2-5): DVKVTQSSRYLVKRTGEKVFLECVQDMDHENMFWYRQDPGLGLRLIYFSYDVKMKEKGDIPEGYSVSREKKERFSLILESASTNQTSMYLCASSERQGGKETQYFGPGTRLLVL.

This clonotype was picked up many times. The V call is TRBV28, the J call TRBJ1-4; 7 bases match TRBD1. Germline CDR1 and CDR2: MDHEN and SYDVKM. V lost 7 bases to trimming and J lost 5 bases; unmatched junction nucleotides: 7. The CDR3 totals 14 residues. CDR3 nucleotide sequence: TGTGCCAGCACCACCGGGACAGCAAATGAAAAACTGTTTTTT. Translated, it gives CASTTGTANEKLFF. Together with reference TRBV28 and TRBJ1-4, the CDR3 gives the full variable domain: DVKVTQSSRYLVKRTGEKVFLECVQDMDHENMFWYRQDPGLGLRLIYFSYDVKMKEKGDIPEGYSVSREKKERFSLILESASTNQTSMYLCASTTGTANEKLFFGSGTQLSVL.

This clonotype was recorded many times. This chain uses TRBV6-2 or TRBV6-3 with TRBJ2-2, with 7 positions matching TRBD2. The CDR3 extends over 13 amino acids. CDR1 and CDR2 from the germline V gene are MNHEY and SVGEGT. Trimming took 5 bases from V and 5 from J; bases not matched to a gene: 2. The CDR3 region has the DNA TGTGCCAGCAGTAGCGGGGATACCGGGGAGCTGTTTTTT. Residues: CASSSGDTGELFF.

This clonotype was found many times. The V call is TRBV30, the J call TRBJ2-5; D unclear. The CDR3 runs to 12 residues. Germline V gives CDR1 GTSNPN, CDR2 SVGIG (reference sequence). V was trimmed by 4 bases and J by 1 base, leaving 7 bases between them. The CDR3 DNA reads TGTGCCTGGATGCACGCCCAAGAGACCCAGTACTTC. It is translated as CAWMHAQETQYF.

The table lists this clonotype with many counts. The chain combines TRBV12-5 with TRBJ2-7, with D tentatively TRBD1 or TRBD2 (5 bases each). This CDR3 has 13 residues. V was shortened by 6 bases and J by 3 bases, with 12 bases between the two germline ends. Germline loops: CDR1 LGHNT, CDR2 FRNRAP. In DNA form, the CDR3 reads TGTGCTAGTGGCCCGGGGCAGGTCTACGAGCAGTACTTC. This codes for CASGPGQVYEQYF.

This clonotype occurred many times. This chain uses TRBV27 with TRBJ1-1; maybe TRBD1 (6 bases). Germline loops: CDR1 MNHEY, CDR2 SMNVEV (reference sequence). This CDR3 is built from 15 residues. V lost 0 bases and J 0 bases, leaving 8 bases between the germline ends. In DNA form, the CDR3 reads TGTGCCAGCAGTTTATCAGGACAGATGAACACTGAAGCTTTCTTT. It specifies CASSLSGQMNTEAFF.

There are many counts of this clonotype. The chain has TRBV12-3 or TRBV12-4 and TRBJ2-1; D is uncertain. The CDR3 extends over 15 amino acids. The V end lost 6 bases, the J end lost 0 bases, and 12 bases lay between the germline ends. The CDR3 nucleotides are TGTGCCAGCAGACAAACACCGAGCTCCTACAATGAGCAGTTCTTC. Its translation is CASRQTPSSYNEQFF.

The table lists this clonotype with many counts. The CDR3 DNA sequence: TGTGCCAGCAGCTTGGGGACGGAAGCTAAGCAGTTCTTC. Translation gives CASSLGTEAKQFF. The J gene is TRBJ2-1, the V gene TRBV11-2, with D perhaps assigned TRBD1 or TRBD2 (5 bases each). The CDR3 is 13 residues long. CDR1 SGHAT and CDR2 FQNNGV come from the germline V gene. V lost 3 bases, J lost 11 bases, and 14 bases lay in between.

The gene calls are TRBV9 and TRBJ2-1; D unresolved. Trimming removed 0 bases from V and 0 bases from J, with 7 bases in between. CDR1 and CDR2 from the germline V gene are SGDLS and YYNGEE. This CDR3 has 15 amino acids. The CDR3 reads CASSVGKGSYNEQFF. Here the CDR3 DNA reads TGTGCCAGCAGCGTAGGAAAGGGCTCCTACAATGAGCAGTTCTTC.

This clonotype was counted ten times or more. The CDR3 reads CASSLVTWREQGDEQFF. CDR3 coding DNA: TGTGCCAGCAGTTTAGTAACGTGGCGGGAGCAGGGTGATGAGCAGTTCTTC. The rearrangement links TRBV12-3 or TRBV12-4 to TRBJ2-1; the match to TRBD2 covers 7 bases. This CDR3 has 17 residues. V shed 1 base and J 8 bases; nucleotides not matched to a gene: 14.

This clonotype was counted many times. This chain uses TRBV28 with TRBJ2-4; 7 nucleotides align to TRBD1. Germline lookup yields CDR1 MDHEN and CDR2 SYDVKM. The V gene end was trimmed by 4 bases and the J gene end by 1 base; junction bases not matched to a gene: 4. The CDR3 consists of 15 residues. CDR3 in DNA: TGTGCCAGCAGTTCCACAGGGGAGGCCAAAAACATTCAGTACTTC. It specifies CASSSTGEAKNIQYF.

The table lists this clonotype with many counts. J is TRBJ1-6 and V is TRBV27; a possible D gene is TRBD1 (6 bases). Trimming stripped 0 bases from V and 14 bases from J, with 8 bases between. The CDR3 covers 12 residues. Looked up from germline, CDR1 is MNHEY and CDR2 is SMNVEV (reference sequence). CDR3 protein: CASSLSRGTLHF. The CDR3 nucleotides read TGTGCCAGCAGTTTATCCAGGGGCACCCTCCACTTT.

V and J are TRBV5-1 and TRBJ2-7, with D possibly being TRBD1 or TRBD2 (5 bases each). The CDR3 length is 13 residues. The germline gives CDR1 SGHRS, CDR2 YFSETQ. V was cut by 3 bases and J by 6 bases, with 13 bases left in between. The CDR3: CASSSPGRVEQYF. CDR3 coding DNA: TGCGCCAGCAGCTCGCCGGGACGGGTCGAGCAGTACTTC.

This clonotype was observed many times. The rearrangement links TRBV19 to TRBJ1-5; D is undetermined. Germline V gene sequence: CDR1 LNHDA, CDR2 SQIVND (reference sequence). CDR3 length: 16 amino acids. Trimming removed 3 bases at V and 5 bases at J, with 17 bases between. CDR3 bases: TGTGCCAGTAGTATCGGTTCGGGCATAAGGGATCAGCCCCAGCATTTT. This codes for CASSIGSGIRDQPQHF.

This clonotype was detected ten times or more. The rearrangement uses TRBV20-1 and TRBJ2-3; the D is unclear. CDR3 length equals 15 residues. Germline values: CDR1 DFQATT, CDR2 SNEGSKA (reference sequence). Trimming shortened V by 0 bases and J by 4 bases, and 14 bases separated the two germline ends. CDR3 bases: TGCAGTGCTAGAGATCCGTGGGTCAGTCCAGATACGCAGTATTTT. Translation: CSARDPWVSPDTQYF.

This clonotype was found a few times. The gene calls are TRBV28 and TRBJ1-3; D unclear. This CDR3 is built from 16 residues. Germline-derived CDR1 and CDR2 are MDHEN and SYDVKM. Trimming took off 5 bases at V and 0 bases at J, with 14 bases between the two ends. The CDR3 sequence is CASSPPRLTSGNTIYF. CDR3 bases: TGTGCCAGCAGTCCTCCACGGCTAACCTCTGGAAACACCATATATTTT.

This clonotype was recorded many times. The V call is TRBV30, the J call TRBJ1-1; 8 bases match TRBD1. CDR3 size: 13 residues. Germline CDR1 GTSNPN, CDR2 SVGIG (reference sequence). The V segment lost 3 bases and the J segment 3 bases; nucleotides outside the gene matches: 3. The CDR3 here is CAWRDRVYTEAFF. The DNA of the CDR3 is TGTGCCTGGAGGGACAGGGTCTACACTGAAGCTTTCTTT.

This clonotype appeared many times. V is TRBV28 and J is TRBJ2-6; TRBD1 agrees at 10 bases. The CDR3 runs to 16 residues. Trimming removed 4 bases from V and 7 bases from J; junction bases left unmatched: 7. Germline CDR1 is MDHEN and CDR2 is SYDVKM. The chain's CDR3 is CASSSPGQGIANVLTF. DNA for the CDR3: TGTGCCAGCAGTTCACCGGGACAGGGGATAGCCAACGTCCTGACTTTC.

The chain employs TRBV7-2 and TRBJ1-2; 10 bases match TRBD1. Germline CDR1 reads SGHTA; CDR2 reads FQGNSA. V shed 5 bases, J shed 7 bases, and the junction held 10 bases outside the gene matches. The CDR3 is 15 residues long. CDR3: CASSQSTGGYRGYTF. The CDR3, as DNA: TGTGCCAGCAGCCAATCGACAGGGGGCTATCGTGGCTACACCTTC.

This clonotype has only a few counts. The rearrangement uses TRBV5-5 and TRBJ2-1, with TRBD2 identical over 10 bases. Unmatched junction bases numbered 6, after V lost 2 bases and J lost 7 bases. This CDR3 has 15 residues. The germline V gene encodes CDR1 SGHKS and CDR2 YYEKEE (reference sequence). The CDR3 spells CASSFGLAAGNEQFF. The DNA for the CDR3 is TGTGCCAGCAGCTTCGGACTAGCGGCTGGGAATGAGCAGTTCTTC.

This clonotype was found many times. The chain joins TRBV7-8 to TRBJ2-3, with TRBD1 as a possible D gene (6 bases). This CDR3 comprises 17 residues. Germline V lookup: CDR1 SGHVS, CDR2 FQNEAQ. Trimming took off 2 bases at V and 3 bases at J, with 18 bases between the two ends. CDR3 region: CASSLKGRQGWTDTQYF. Here the CDR3 DNA reads TGTGCCAGCAGCTTAAAGGGCAGGCAGGGGTGGACAGATACGCAGTATTTT.

As for this clonotype: With a much larger clone just one base away, this may be a read error. The V and J genes are TRBV28 and TRBJ2-1; 8 nucleotides agree with TRBD1. The J call could be wrong; TRBJ2-7 is a better fit for the DNA end. Germline assignment: CDR1 MDHEN and CDR2 SYDVKM. The CDR3 contains 16 residues. The DNA for the CDR3 is TGTGCCACCAGTCCAGGACAGGGTCGGTCCTACAATGAGCAGTACTTC. This gives the protein CATSPGQGRSYNEQYF.

This clonotype occurred a few times. For the CDR3, the DNA is TGCGCCAGCAGGGACGACAGGGCCGGAAACACCATATATTTT. This encodes CASRDDRAGNTIYF. This chain uses TRBV4-1 with TRBJ1-3, with TRBD1 matching over 7 bases. The germline CDR1 and CDR2 sequences are MGHRA and YSYEKL. The trim removed 6 bases at V and 4 bases at J, leaving 6 bases unmatched. The CDR3 loop spans 14 amino acids.

This clonotype was seen ten or more times. The gene calls are TRBV27 and TRBJ1-1; a possible D gene is TRBD1 (6 bases). V was pared by 6 bases and J by 4 bases, with 12 bases between. Germline values: CDR1 MNHEY, CDR2 SMNVEV (reference sequence). The CDR3 covers 13 residues. In DNA, the CDR3 is TGTGCCAGCAGGGAGGGGGAGGGCACTGAAGCTTTCTTT. Translating gives CASREGEGTEAFF.

In this sample, this clonotype turned up many times. The CDR3 reads CASSTDYNEQFF. DNA of the CDR3: TGTGCCAGTTCGACAGACTACAATGAGCAGTTCTTC. J is TRBJ2-1 and V is TRBV28, with D possibly being TRBD1 (5 bases). The CDR3 runs to 12 residues. Per the germline V gene, CDR1 is MDHEN and CDR2 is SYDVKM. V shed 9 bases and J shed 3 bases, with 9 bases lying between them.

Many counts were recorded for this clonotype. This chain connects TRBV7-2 to TRBJ2-1; possible D gene TRBD1, 6 bases. Trimming pared 1 base from V and 8 bases from J, leaving 9 bases between. Per the germline V gene, CDR1 is SGHTA and CDR2 is FQGNSA. This CDR3 has 13 residues. The CDR3: CASSLGGGDEQFF. The CDR3 DNA follows: TGTGCCAGCAGCTTAGGAGGGGGTGATGAGCAGTTCTTC.